These T cell receptor beta chains were read from a single sample in a study of cytomegalovirus exposure and HLA in healthy donors. Assay used: immunoSEQ multiplex PCR; TCRdb lists only in-frame clones, some missing. Among some 200,000 clones, approximately 85% were seen once, and the ten largest hold about 3%. Sequencing was performed on PBMCs. The source is a woman aged 40 to 50 in good health and CMV-seronegative. CDR3s include the opening cysteine and the closing phenylalanine or tryptophan. D genes are given only for firm matches. Clone size is not always given. Where it is, it says once, few, many or a class for expanded clones.

cdr3_aa: CASSFGREQYF
cdr3_nt: TGTGCCAGCAGCTTTGGGCGCGAGCAGTACTTC
v_call: TRBV14
clone_size: .
j_call: TRBJ2-7
d_call: .

cdr3_aa: CASSYFEGGHGYTF
cdr3_nt: TGTGCCAGCAGTTACTTCGAGGGGGGGCATGGCTACACCTTC
v_call: TRBV6-6
clone_size: few
j_call: TRBJ1-2
d_call: .

cdr3_aa: CASTSGGEGRETQYF
cdr3_nt: TGTGCCAGCACCTCAGGGGGAGAGGGTCGAGAGACCCAGTACTTC
v_call: TRBV28
clone_size: few
j_call: TRBJ2-5
d_call: TRBD1

cdr3_aa: CASSSDRENTGELFF
cdr3_nt: TGTGCCAGCAGTTCTGACAGAGAGAACACCGGGGAGCTGTTTTTT
v_call: TRBV28
clone_size: .
j_call: TRBJ2-2
d_call: .

cdr3_aa: CASSLRGAGEAFF
cdr3_nt: TGTGCCAGCAGCCTACGGGGGGCAGGTGAAGCTTTCTTT
v_call: TRBV7-8
clone_size: .
j_call: TRBJ1-1
d_call: .

cdr3_aa: CASSASSRDIYYGYTF
cdr3_nt: TGTGCCAGCAGCGCCAGCAGCCGGGACATCTACTATGGCTACACCTTC
v_call: TRBV9
clone_size: .
j_call: TRBJ1-2
d_call: .

cdr3_aa: CASTRTENSYNEQFF
cdr3_nt: TGCGCCAGCACCAGGACAGAAAACTCCTACAATGAGCAGTTCTTC
v_call: TRBV5-1
clone_size: .
j_call: TRBJ2-1
d_call: .

cdr3_aa: CASSSVDRGYEQYF
cdr3_nt: TGTGCCAGCAGCTCGGTAGACAGGGGCTACGAGCAGTACTTC
v_call: TRBV7-9
clone_size: .
j_call: TRBJ2-7
d_call: TRBD1

cdr3_aa: CATGAGGTYNEQFF
cdr3_nt: TGTGCCACAGGAGCGGGAGGGACCTACAATGAGCAGTTCTTC
v_call: TRBV6-6
clone_size: .
j_call: TRBJ2-1
d_call: TRBD2

cdr3_aa: CASSWGLGPRLDTQYF
cdr3_nt: TGTGCCAGCAGCTGGGGACTAGGGCCGCGTCTAGATACGCAGTATTTT
v_call: TRBV7-3
clone_size: .
j_call: TRBJ2-3
d_call: TRBD2

cdr3_aa: CASSSRSTGMDTQYF
cdr3_nt: TGTGCCAGCAGCTCCAGAAGTACAGGGATGGATACGCAGTATTTT
v_call: TRBV7-2
clone_size: .
j_call: TRBJ2-3
d_call: .

cdr3_aa: CASSQTGAQYNEQFF
cdr3_nt: TGTGCCAGCAGCCAGACGGGAGCACAATACAATGAGCAGTTCTTC
v_call: TRBV7-2
clone_size: .
j_call: TRBJ2-1
d_call: .

cdr3_aa: CASISGHSLSYNEQFF
cdr3_nt: TGTGCCAGCATCTCGGGACATTCGCTCTCCTACAATGAGCAGTTCTTC
v_call: TRBV27
clone_size: .
j_call: TRBJ2-1
d_call: .

cdr3_aa: CASSGPSGSVSYNEQFF
cdr3_nt: TGTGCCAGCAGTGGACCAAGCGGGAGTGTTTCCTACAATGAGCAGTTCTTC
v_call: TRBV2
clone_size: .
j_call: TRBJ2-1
d_call: TRBD2

cdr3_aa: CASSVALPSGRVEETQYF
cdr3_nt: TGTGCCAGCAGCGTAGCTCTACCTAGCGGGAGGGTCGAAGAGACCCAGTACTTC
v_call: TRBV9
clone_size: .
j_call: TRBJ2-5
d_call: TRBD2

cdr3_aa: CASSLLGAGNTEAFF
cdr3_nt: TGTGCCAGCAGTTTATTAGGAGCGGGGAACACTGAAGCTTTCTTT
v_call: TRBV27
clone_size: once
j_call: TRBJ1-1
d_call: .

cdr3_aa: CASSLATVKRGSNQPQHF
cdr3_nt: TGTGCCAGCAGCTTGGCCACAGTAAAAAGGGGAAGCAATCAGCCCCAGCATTTT
v_call: TRBV5-5
clone_size: .
j_call: TRBJ1-5
d_call: .

cdr3_aa: CASSFSAGPHQAFF
cdr3_nt: TGTGCCAGCAGTTTTTCGGCAGGGCCACACCAAGCTTTCTTT
v_call: TRBV28
clone_size: .
j_call: TRBJ1-1
d_call: .

cdr3_aa: CASTDGQGYFYEQYF
cdr3_nt: TGTGCCAGCACCGATGGACAGGGCTACTTCTACGAGCAGTACTTC
v_call: TRBV28
clone_size: .
j_call: TRBJ2-7
d_call: TRBD1

cdr3_aa: CSGRQGSYEQYF
cdr3_nt: TGCAGCGGACGACAGGGGTCCTACGAGCAGTACTTC
v_call: TRBV29-1
clone_size: .
j_call: TRBJ2-7
d_call: TRBD1

cdr3_aa: CSVEEAEGNSYEQYF
cdr3_nt: TGCAGCGTTGAAGAAGCGGAGGGAAATAGTTACGAGCAGTACTTC
v_call: TRBV29-1
clone_size: .
j_call: TRBJ2-7
d_call: .

cdr3_aa: CASSFDSYEQYF
cdr3_nt: TGCGCCAGCAGCTTCGACAGCTACGAGCAGTACTTC
v_call: TRBV5-1
clone_size: .
j_call: TRBJ2-7
d_call: .

cdr3_aa: CASSILGLAGTDTQYF
cdr3_nt: TGTGCCAGCAGCATCCTGGGACTAGCGGGGACAGATACGCAGTATTTT
v_call: TRBV7-6
clone_size: .
j_call: TRBJ2-3
d_call: TRBD2

cdr3_aa: CAWSGGTNTEAFF
cdr3_nt: TGTGCCTGGAGTGGGGGGACTAACACTGAAGCTTTCTTT
v_call: TRBV30
clone_size: .
j_call: TRBJ1-1
d_call: .

cdr3_aa: CAGRDRRYGYTF
cdr3_nt: TGTGCCGGCCGGGACAGGAGATATGGCTACACCTTC
v_call: TRBV28
clone_size: .
j_call: TRBJ1-2
d_call: TRBD1

cdr3_aa: CASRQTGELNYGYTF
cdr3_nt: TGTGCCAGCAGGCAAACAGGGGAGTTAAACTATGGCTACACCTTC
v_call: TRBV6-1
clone_size: few
j_call: TRBJ1-2
d_call: TRBD1

cdr3_aa: CASSQDSLAGGRLMSGTQYF
cdr3_nt: TGCGCCAGCAGCCAAGATTCACTAGCGGGAGGCCGTCTAATGTCCGGTACGCAGTATTTT
v_call: TRBV4-1
clone_size: .
j_call: TRBJ2-3
d_call: TRBD2

cdr3_aa: CASSKAIGGVETQYF
cdr3_nt: TGTGCCAGCAGCAAAGCGATAGGGGGCGTTGAGACCCAGTACTTC
v_call: TRBV21-1
clone_size: .
j_call: TRBJ2-5
d_call: .

cdr3_aa: CAIGGAGDSPTQYF
cdr3_nt: TGTGCCATCGGAGGCGCGGGAGACTCTCCGACGCAGTATTTT
v_call: TRBV10-3
clone_size: .
j_call: TRBJ2-3
d_call: TRBD2